This TCR beta chain was identified during a study of T cells in Graves' hyperthyroidism and ophthalmopathy. Germline-derived CDR1 and CDR2 are LNHDA and SQIVND (reference sequence). With 10 bases clipped from V and 0 bases from J, the junction kept 6 bases outside the gene matches. This CDR3 is built from 14 residues. Regions amplified from RNA transcripts were the TCR beta CDR3 regions. Primed by the HTBI set, a first-round RT-PCR was run on the TCR CDR3. Each CDR3 protein is one row after TCRdb ran MiXCR on the multiplex PCR reads. The profile shows about 560,000 distinct CDR3 sequences, 16% of them singletons.

This receptor was obtained from a woman between 18 and 29 years old with Graves' hyperthyroidism. Specimen: blood. V gene TRBV19 combines with J gene TRBJ2-3; 8 nucleotides match TRBD2. CDR3 sequence reads: CATSAGVSTDTQYF. CDR3 nucleotide sequence: TGTGCCACCTCAGCGGGGGTAAGCACAGATACGCAGTATTTT.